The 4 T cell receptor beta chains below come from one sample, sequenced in a study of T cell clones after liver transplantation. The assay was immunoSEQ multiplex PCR, and TCRdb's table has in-frame clones only and misses some. The table includes roughly 23,000 clones, 85% to 95% detected once. The specimen comprised CD8+ T cells from blood, sampled approximately 25 months after liver transplant. The receptors come from a human patient who received a liver transplant. Certain T cells may be donor cells from the graft.

The V gene is TRBV7-9, the J gene TRBJ2-1; 8 nucleotides align to TRBD2. This CDR3 contains 13 residues. The V gene end was trimmed by 8 bases and the J gene end by 7 bases; junction bases not matched to a gene: 7. Germline V lookup: CDR1 SEHNR, CDR2 FQNEAQ (reference sequence). CDR3 coding DNA: TGTGCCAGCCAAGCGGGAGTCGATAATGAGCAGTTCTTC. It codes for CASQAGVDNEQFF. The full variable domain, in which reference TRBV7-9 and TRBJ2-1 provide the parts outside the CDR3, is DTGVSQNPRHKITKRGQNVTFRCDPISEHNRLYWYRQTLGQGPEFLTYFQNEAQLEKSRLLSDRFSAERPKGSFSTLEIQRTEQGDSAMYLCASQAGVDNEQFFGPGTRLTVL.

The chain joins TRBV28 to TRBJ2-5; 12 bases map to TRBD2. With V trimmed by 6 bases and J by 5 bases, 13 bases remained unmatched. The length of the CDR3 is 17 residues. The germline gives CDR1 MDHEN, CDR2 SYDVKM. The CDR3 coding sequence is TGTGCCAGCAGGCCCGGGGGGACTAGCGGGCCAGACGAGACCCAGTACTTC. Its protein is CASRPGGTSGPDETQYF.

The chain combines TRBV16 with TRBJ2-1; D may be TRBD1 or TRBD2 (6 bases each). CDR1 is KGHSY and CDR2 is FQNENV in the germline V gene. Trimming took off 5 bases at V and 5 bases at J, with 16 bases between the two ends. This CDR3 is built from 15 residues. The CDR3 DNA sequence: TGTGCCAGCAGCGACAAGACTGGGGGGCACAATGAGCAGTTCTTC. Its protein is CASSDKTGGHNEQFF.

The V and J genes are TRBV4-2 and TRBJ1-1; 9 nucleotides align to TRBD1. The V gene end was trimmed by 4 bases and the J gene end by 3 bases; junction bases not matched to a gene: 12. CDR1 and CDR2 from the germline V gene are LGHNA and YNFKEQ. The CDR3 sequence is 17 residues long. The CDR3: CASSPPRGTGLDTEAFF. The CDR3, as DNA: TGTGCCAGCAGCCCCCCAAGAGGGACAGGGTTGGACACTGAAGCTTTCTTT.